What follows are 19 T cell receptor beta chains derived from one specimen sequenced in a study of blood T cell repertoires in COVID-19. Profiling relied on immunoSEQ multiplex PCR, and the TCRdb table lists in-frame clones only, not all of them. The table shows about 71,000 clones, with just over 90% occurring only once. Sequencing was done on a sample of peripheral blood. These receptors were taken from a woman under 30 with acute or convalescent COVID-19.

The V call is TRBV27, the J call TRBJ2-2; 8 bases line up with TRBD2. In germline, CDR1 is MNHEY, CDR2 SMNVEV (reference sequence). V dropped 5 bases and J dropped 4; count of bases not matched to a gene: 15. The length of the CDR3 is 18 residues. CDR3 protein: CASSQFISGTSGTGELFF. The CDR3 coding sequence is TGTGCCAGCAGTCAATTTATTAGCGGGACGTCCGGCACCGGGGAGCTGTTTTTT.

The V call is TRBV15, the J call TRBJ1-2; D is unclear. V was cut by 1 base and J by 8 bases, with 11 bases left in between. Per the germline V gene, CDR1 is LNHNV and CDR2 is YYDKDF (reference sequence). The CDR3 totals 13 residues. This chain's CDR3 is CATSRGVPGGYTF. As DNA, the CDR3 is TGTGCCACCAGCAGAGGGGTCCCGGGGGGCTACACCTTC.

V gene TRBV30 combines with J gene TRBJ1-4; TRBD1 aligns across 7 bases. The CDR3 runs 14 residues. Looked up from germline, CDR1 is GTSNPN and CDR2 is SVGIG (reference sequence). With V trimmed by 5 bases and J by 0 bases, 3 bases remained unmatched. In nucleotides, the CDR3 is TGTGCCTGGGGCGGGACAGCAACTAATGAAAAACTGTTTTTT. This translates into CAWGGTATNEKLFF.

This clone was seen just once. This CDR3 is CASSLGGTGGLDTQYF. The CDR3 DNA follows: TGTGCCAGCAGCTTGGGAGGGACAGGGGGCTTAGATACGCAGTATTTT. The J gene is TRBJ2-3, the V gene TRBV5-5; 12 bases fit TRBD1. Unmatched junction bases numbered 4, after V lost 0 bases and J lost 5 bases. The CDR3 is 16 residues long. Germline V gives CDR1 SGHKS, CDR2 YYEKEE (reference sequence).

The J gene is TRBJ1-1, the V gene TRBV3-1 (or the pseudogene TRBV3-2); 11 bases match TRBD1. CDR1 is LGHDT, CDR2 YNNKEL, per germline (reference sequence). The CDR3 contains 14 residues. J gave up 4 bases and V 5 bases, and 3 bases lay outside the gene matches. The CDR3 is CASSKGQGVTEAFF. CDR3 sequence (DNA): TGTGCCAGCAGCAAGGGACAGGGGGTCACTGAAGCTTTCTTT.

The gene calls are TRBV19 and TRBJ2-7; 7 positions match TRBD2. Trimming cost V 5 bases and J 3 bases; bases outside gene matches: 13. The CDR3 has 16 residues. CDR1 is LNHDA, CDR2 SQIVND, per germline (reference sequence). Here the CDR3 DNA reads TGTGCCAGTAGTCCCCGTTTAGCGGGTGCCGGCTACGAGCAGTACTTC. Amino acids: CASSPRLAGAGYEQYF. Complete variable domain (other parts from reference TRBV19 and TRBJ2-7): DGGITQSPKYLFRKEGQNVTLSCEQNLNHDAMYWYRQDPGQGLRLIYYSQIVNDFQKGDIAEGYSVSREKKESFPLTVTSAQKNPTAFYLCASSPRLAGAGYEQYFGPGTRLTVT.

The gene calls are TRBV5-5 and TRBJ2-2; D perhaps matches TRBD1 (5 bases). Per the germline V gene, CDR1 is SGHKS and CDR2 is YYEKEE (reference sequence). This CDR3 region has 15 residues. V dropped 4 bases and J dropped 7 bases, with 17 bases sitting between them. Written as DNA, the CDR3 is TGTGCCAGCAGCCCGGTCAGGACATTCCGCGGGGAGCTGTTTTTT. Translation gives CASSPVRTFRGELFF.

This chain uses TRBV7-9 with TRBJ1-2; tentative D call: TRBD1 (6 bases). Germline assignment: CDR1 SEHNR and CDR2 FQNEAQ (reference sequence). V was pared by 2 bases and J by 2 bases, with 6 bases between. The CDR3 sequence is 13 residues long. The CDR3, as DNA: TGTGCCAGCAGCTTACAGGGGAACTATGGCTACACCTTC. Residues: CASSLQGNYGYTF.

The chain has TRBV7-2 and TRBJ2-3, with TRBD2 matching 7 bases. J gave up 2 bases and V 2 bases, and 7 bases lay outside the gene matches. Germline V lookup: CDR1 SGHTA, CDR2 FQGNSA. CDR3 length equals 16 residues. CDR3 region: CASSLQGAGITDTQYF. The CDR3 DNA reads TGTGCCAGCAGCTTACAGGGAGCGGGAATCACAGATACGCAGTATTTT. The variable domain in full, completed from reference TRBV7-2 and TRBJ2-3, reads GAGVSQSPSNKVTEKGKDVELRCDPISGHTALYWYRQSLGQGLEFLIYFQGNSAPDKSGLPSDRFSAERTGGSVSTLTIQRTQQEDSAVYLCASSLQGAGITDTQYFGPGTRLTVL.

The rearrangement joins TRBV7-2 to TRBJ1-4, with no clear D. Per the germline V gene, CDR1 is SGHTA and CDR2 is FQGNSA. Trimming pared 5 bases from V and 1 base from J, leaving 11 bases between. The CDR3 is 15 residues long. The DNA of the CDR3 is TGTGCCAGCAGCCTAGAACACAGAACTAATGAAAAACTGTTTTTT. Protein sequence: CASSLEHRTNEKLFF.

V is TRBV18 and J is TRBJ1-5; D possibly corresponds to TRBD1 (6 bases). Deletions cut 4 bases from V and 3 bases from J, with 16 bases between. The CDR3 totals 16 residues. The germline V gene encodes CDR1 KGHSH and CDR2 LQKENI. The CDR3 reads CASSRNRAENNQPQHF. CDR3 in DNA: TGTGCCAGCTCACGAAACAGGGCAGAGAACAATCAGCCCCAGCATTTT.

The chain employs TRBV18 and TRBJ2-3, with D possibly being TRBD2 (6 bases). Germline V gene sequence: CDR1 KGHSH, CDR2 LQKENI. The CDR3 spans 15 residues. Trimming left V 3 bases short and J 6 bases short, with 16 bases between. DNA of the CDR3: TGTGCCAGCTCACCCCTTGGGGGGACGCAGGATACGCAGTATTTT. Translated, it gives CASSPLGGTQDTQYF.

The chain links TRBV29-1 to TRBJ2-5; 8 nucleotides match TRBD1. Trimming took 7 bases from V and 5 from J; bases not matched to a gene: 6. This CDR3 region has 12 residues. Germline CDR1 reads SQVTM; CDR2 reads ANQGSEA. In DNA form, the CDR3 reads TGCAGCGCTCAGGGGGCGGGGGAGACCCAGTACTTC. It encodes CSAQGAGETQYF. Variable domain in full (rest from reference TRBV29-1 and TRBJ2-5): SAVISQKPSRDICQRGTSLTIQCQVDSQVTMMFWYRQQPGQSLTLIATANQGSEATYESGFVIDKFPISRPNLTFSTLTVSNMSPEDSSIYLCSAQGAGETQYFGPGTRLLVL.

The chain has TRBV6-6 and TRBJ1-5; no reliable D call. The CDR3 loop spans 13 amino acids. Germline values: CDR1 MNHNY, CDR2 SVGAGI (reference sequence). V dropped 0 bases and J dropped 5 bases, with 5 bases sitting between them. The CDR3 bases are TGTGCCAGCAGTTACTCGATAGATCAGCCCCAGCATTTT. Translating it yields CASSYSIDQPQHF.

The chain couples TRBV12-3 or TRBV12-4 to TRBJ2-1, with D possibly matching TRBD2 (6 bases). The CDR3 totals 13 residues. Trimming cost V 5 bases and J 8 bases, with 13 bases left between them. CDR3 bases: TGTGCCAGCAGTACCGGGACTTGGTATGAGCAGTTCTTC. As protein: CASSTGTWYEQFF.

The gene calls are TRBV30 and TRBJ1-2, with 9 bases that match TRBD1. The germline V gene encodes CDR1 GTSNPN and CDR2 SVGIG (reference sequence). The CDR3 is made up of 14 amino acids. V shed 0 bases, J shed 7 bases, and the junction held 6 bases outside the gene matches. CDR3 loop: CAWSVRGQGFGYTF. CDR3 bases: TGTGCCTGGAGTGTACGGGGACAGGGCTTTGGCTACACCTTC.

The chain couples TRBV3-1 (or the pseudogene TRBV3-2) to TRBJ2-1; D gene uncertain. The V end lost 0 bases, the J end lost 6 bases, and 9 bases lay between the germline ends. Germline values: CDR1 LGHDT, CDR2 YNNKEL (reference sequence). The CDR3 totals 14 residues. CDR3 coding DNA: TGTGCCAGCAGCCAAGATTTAGCCGCCAATGAGCAGTTCTTC. Protein: CASSQDLAANEQFF.

The V and J genes are TRBV9 and TRBJ2-2; D gene ambiguous. CDR3 length: 15 residues. V was pared by 0 bases and J by 4 bases, with 10 bases between. The germline CDR1 and CDR2 sequences are SGDLS and YYNGEE. The CDR3 DNA reads as TGTGCCAGCAGCGTAGTTCAGGAACTCACCGGGGAGCTGTTTTTT. This codes for CASSVVQELTGELFF.

This chain joins TRBV3-1 (or the pseudogene TRBV3-2) and TRBJ1-1; TRBD1 matches at 7 bases. Germline V gives CDR1 LGHDT, CDR2 YNNKEL (reference sequence). The CDR3 sequence is 15 residues long. Losses at the gene ends were 2 bases for V and 1 base for J; bases not matched to a gene: 4. Written as DNA, the CDR3 is TGTGCCAGCAGCCAACCTCAGGGGGGGAACACTGAAGCTTTCTTT. This codes for CASSQPQGGNTEAFF.